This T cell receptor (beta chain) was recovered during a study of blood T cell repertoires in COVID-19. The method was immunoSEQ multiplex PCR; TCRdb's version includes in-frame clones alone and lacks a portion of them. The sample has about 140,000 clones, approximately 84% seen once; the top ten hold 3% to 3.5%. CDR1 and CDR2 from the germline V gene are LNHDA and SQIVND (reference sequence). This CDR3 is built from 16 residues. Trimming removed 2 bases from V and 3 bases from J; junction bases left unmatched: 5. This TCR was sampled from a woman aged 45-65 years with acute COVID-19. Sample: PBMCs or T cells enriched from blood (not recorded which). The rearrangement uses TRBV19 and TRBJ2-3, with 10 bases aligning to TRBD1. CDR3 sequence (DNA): TGTGCCAGTAGTATAATGACAGGGGGCGGAACAGATACGCAGTATTTT. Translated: CASSIMTGGGTDTQYF. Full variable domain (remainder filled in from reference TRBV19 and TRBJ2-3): DGGITQSPKYLFRKEGQNVTLSCEQNLNHDAMYWYRQDPGQGLRLIYYSQIVNDFQKGDIAEGYSVSREKKESFPLTVTSAQKNPTAFYLCASSIMTGGGTDTQYFGPGTRLTVL.